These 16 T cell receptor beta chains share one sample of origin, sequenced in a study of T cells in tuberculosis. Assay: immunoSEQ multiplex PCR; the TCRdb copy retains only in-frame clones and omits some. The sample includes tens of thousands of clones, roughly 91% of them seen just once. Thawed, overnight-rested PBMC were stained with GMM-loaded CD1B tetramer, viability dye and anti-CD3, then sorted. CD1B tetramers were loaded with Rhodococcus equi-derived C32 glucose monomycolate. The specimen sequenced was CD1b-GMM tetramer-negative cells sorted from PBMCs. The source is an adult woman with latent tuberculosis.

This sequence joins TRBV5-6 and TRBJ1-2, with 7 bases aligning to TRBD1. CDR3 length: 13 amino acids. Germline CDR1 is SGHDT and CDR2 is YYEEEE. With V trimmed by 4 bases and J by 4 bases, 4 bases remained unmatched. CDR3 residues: CASSEGQFYGYTF. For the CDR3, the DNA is TGTGCCAGCAGCGAGGGACAGTTCTATGGCTACACCTTC.

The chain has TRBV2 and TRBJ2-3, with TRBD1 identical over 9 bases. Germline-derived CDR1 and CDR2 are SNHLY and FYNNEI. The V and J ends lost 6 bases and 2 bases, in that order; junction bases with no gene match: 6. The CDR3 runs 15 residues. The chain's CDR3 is CASSAGQGNTDTQYF. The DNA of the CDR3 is TGTGCCAGCAGCGCGGGACAGGGAAACACAGATACGCAGTATTTT.

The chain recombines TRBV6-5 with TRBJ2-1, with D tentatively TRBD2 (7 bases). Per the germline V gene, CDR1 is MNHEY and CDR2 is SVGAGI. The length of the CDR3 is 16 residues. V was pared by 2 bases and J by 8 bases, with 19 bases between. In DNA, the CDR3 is TGTGCCAGCAGTTACGGTGTTGGCGGGGGCTCAGATGAGCAGTTCTTC. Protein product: CASSYGVGGGSDEQFF.

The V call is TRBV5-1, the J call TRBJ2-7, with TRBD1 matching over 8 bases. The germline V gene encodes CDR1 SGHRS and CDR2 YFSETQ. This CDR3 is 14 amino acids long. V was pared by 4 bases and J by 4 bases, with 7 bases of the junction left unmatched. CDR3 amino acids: CASSTGGSGYEQYF. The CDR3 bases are TGCGCCAGCAGCACAGGGGGGTCGGGGTACGAGCAGTACTTC.

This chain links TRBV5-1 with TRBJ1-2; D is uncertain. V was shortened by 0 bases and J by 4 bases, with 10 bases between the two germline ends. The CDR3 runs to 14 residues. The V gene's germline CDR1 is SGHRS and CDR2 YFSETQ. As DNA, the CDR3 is TGCGCCAGCAGCTTGGACAGAACCACCTATGGCTACACCTTC. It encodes CASSLDRTTYGYTF.

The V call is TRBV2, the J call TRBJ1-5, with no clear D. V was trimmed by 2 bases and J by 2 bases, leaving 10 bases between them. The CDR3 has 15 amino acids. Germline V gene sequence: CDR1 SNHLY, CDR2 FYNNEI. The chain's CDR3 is CASSEHRGGNQPQHF. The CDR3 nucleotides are TGTGCCAGCAGTGAACACCGGGGTGGCAATCAGCCCCAGCATTTT.

CDR3 amino acids: CASSIGAHRFFSYEQYF. CDR3 DNA: TGTGCCAGTAGTATTGGGGCTCACAGATTCTTCTCCTACGAGCAGTACTTC. The V gene is TRBV19, the J gene TRBJ2-7, with TRBD1 as a possible D gene (5 bases). With 3 bases removed from V and 0 bases from J, the gap between germline ends came to 18 bases. This CDR3 spans 17 amino acids. The germline V gene encodes CDR1 LNHDA and CDR2 SQIVND (reference sequence). The variable domain in full, with the rest retrieved from reference TRBV19 and TRBJ2-7, is DGGITQSPKYLFRKEGQNVTLSCEQNLNHDAMYWYRQDPGQGLRLIYYSQIVNDFQKGDIAEGYSVSREKKESFPLTVTSAQKNPTAFYLCASSIGAHRFFSYEQYFGPGTRLTVT.

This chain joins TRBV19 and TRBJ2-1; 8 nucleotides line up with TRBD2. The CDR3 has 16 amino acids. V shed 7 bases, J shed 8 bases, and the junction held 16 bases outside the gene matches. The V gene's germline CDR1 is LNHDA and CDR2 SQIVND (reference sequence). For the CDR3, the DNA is TGTGCCAGTATATCCGGAGCTAGCGGGCCCGGTTATGAGCAGTTCTTC. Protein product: CASISGASGPGYEQFF.

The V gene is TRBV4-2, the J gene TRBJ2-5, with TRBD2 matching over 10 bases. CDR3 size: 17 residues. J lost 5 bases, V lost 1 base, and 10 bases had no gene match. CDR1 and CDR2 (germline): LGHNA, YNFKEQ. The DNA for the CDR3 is TGTGCCAGCAGCCAAGCAGCTGAGCGGGGGGGCCGGGAGACCCAGTACTTC. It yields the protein CASSQAAERGGRETQYF.

The CDR3 nucleotides are TGCAGCGTTACGGGGCTAGCGGGTTACAGCACAGATACGCAGTATTTT. Protein sequence: CSVTGLAGYSTDTQYF. The chain employs TRBV29-1 and TRBJ2-3; 8 bases fit TRBD2. The V and J ends lost 5 bases and 0 bases, in that order; junction bases with no gene match: 10. The CDR3 runs to 16 residues. The germline gives CDR1 SQVTM, CDR2 ANQGSEA.

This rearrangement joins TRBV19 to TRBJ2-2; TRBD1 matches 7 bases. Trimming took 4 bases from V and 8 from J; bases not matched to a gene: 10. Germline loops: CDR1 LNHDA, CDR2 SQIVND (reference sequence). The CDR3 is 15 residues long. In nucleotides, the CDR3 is TGTGCCAGTAGTACCCTCGACAGGGCAGGGGGGGAGCTGTTTTTT. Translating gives CASSTLDRAGGELFF.

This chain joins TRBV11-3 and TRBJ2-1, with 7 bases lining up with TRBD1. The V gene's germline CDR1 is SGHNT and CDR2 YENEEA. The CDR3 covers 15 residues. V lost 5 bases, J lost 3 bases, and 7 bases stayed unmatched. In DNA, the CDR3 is TGTGCCAGCAGCGACGACAGGGAATACTACAATGAGCAGTTCTTC. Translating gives CASSDDREYYNEQFF.

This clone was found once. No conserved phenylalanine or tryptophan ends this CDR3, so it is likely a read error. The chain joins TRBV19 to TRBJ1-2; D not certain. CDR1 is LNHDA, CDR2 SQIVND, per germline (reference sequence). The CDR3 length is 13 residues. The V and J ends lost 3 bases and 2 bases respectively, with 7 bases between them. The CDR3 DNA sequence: TGTGCCAGTAGTATTCCACAAAACTATGGCTACACCCTC. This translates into CASSIPQNYGYTL.

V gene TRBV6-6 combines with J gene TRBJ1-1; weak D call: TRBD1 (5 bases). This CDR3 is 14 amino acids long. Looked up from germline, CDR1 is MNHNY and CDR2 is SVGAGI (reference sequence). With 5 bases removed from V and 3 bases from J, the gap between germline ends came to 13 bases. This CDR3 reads CASSPAAGDTEAFF. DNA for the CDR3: TGTGCCAGCAGTCCCGCTGCGGGGGACACTGAAGCTTTCTTT.

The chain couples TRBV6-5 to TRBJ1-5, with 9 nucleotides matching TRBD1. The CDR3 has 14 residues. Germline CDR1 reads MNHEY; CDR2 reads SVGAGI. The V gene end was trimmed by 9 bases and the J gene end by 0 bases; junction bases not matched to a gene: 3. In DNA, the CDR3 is TGTGCCAGTAGGGACAGGGATAGCAATCAGCCCCAGCATTTT. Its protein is CASRDRDSNQPQHF.

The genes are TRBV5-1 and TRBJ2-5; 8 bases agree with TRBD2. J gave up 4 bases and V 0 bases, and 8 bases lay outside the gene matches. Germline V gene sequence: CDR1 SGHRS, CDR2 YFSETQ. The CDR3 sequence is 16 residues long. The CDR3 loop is CASSLDRGGRGETQYF. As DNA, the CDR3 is TGCGCCAGCAGCTTGGATCGGGGGGGCCGGGGAGAGACCCAGTACTTC. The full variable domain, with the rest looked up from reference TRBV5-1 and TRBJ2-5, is KAGVTQTPRYLIKTRGQQVTLSCSPISGHRSVSWYQQTPGQGLQFLFEYFSETQRNKGNFPGRFSGRQFSNSRSEMNVSTLELGDSALYLCASSLDRGGRGETQYFGPGTRLLVL.